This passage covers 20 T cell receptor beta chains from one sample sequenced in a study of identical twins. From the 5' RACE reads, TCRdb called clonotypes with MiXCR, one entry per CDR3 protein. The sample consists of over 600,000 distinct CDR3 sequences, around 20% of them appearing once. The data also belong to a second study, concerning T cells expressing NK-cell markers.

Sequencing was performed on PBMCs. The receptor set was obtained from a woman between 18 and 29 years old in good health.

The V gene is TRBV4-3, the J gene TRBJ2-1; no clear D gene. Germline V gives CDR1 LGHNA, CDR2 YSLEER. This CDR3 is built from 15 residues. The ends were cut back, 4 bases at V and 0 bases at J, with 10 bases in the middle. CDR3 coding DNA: TGCGCCAGCAGCCCCGCCTTTAGCTCCTACAATGAGCAGTTCTTC. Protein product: CASSPAFSSYNEQFF.

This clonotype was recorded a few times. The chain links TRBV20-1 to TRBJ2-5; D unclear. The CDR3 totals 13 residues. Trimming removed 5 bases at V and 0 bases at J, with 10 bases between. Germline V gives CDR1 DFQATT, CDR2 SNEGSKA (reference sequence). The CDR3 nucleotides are TGCAGTGCTCTGGCAGCGAACCAAGAGACCCAGTACTTC. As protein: CSALAANQETQYF.

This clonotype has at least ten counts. The CDR3: CASSFTSAGELFF. The CDR3 DNA reads as TGTGCCAGCAGTTTTACTAGCGCCGGGGAGCTGTTTTTT. The V call is TRBV12-3 or TRBV12-4, the J call TRBJ2-2, with 7 bases identical to TRBD2. J lost 6 bases, V lost 3 bases, and 1 base had no gene match. The CDR3 length is 13 residues.

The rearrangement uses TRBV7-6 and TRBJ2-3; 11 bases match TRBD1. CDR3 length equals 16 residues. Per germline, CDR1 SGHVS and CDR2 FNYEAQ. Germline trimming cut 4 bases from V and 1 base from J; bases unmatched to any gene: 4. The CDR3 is CASSSGQGAGTDTQYF. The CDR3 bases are TGTGCCAGCAGCTCAGGACAGGGGGCGGGCACAGATACGCAGTATTTT.

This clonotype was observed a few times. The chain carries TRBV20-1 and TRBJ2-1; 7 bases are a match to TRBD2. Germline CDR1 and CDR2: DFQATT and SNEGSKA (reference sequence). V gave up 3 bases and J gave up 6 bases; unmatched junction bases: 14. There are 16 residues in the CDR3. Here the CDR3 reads CSARGPSGELSNEQFF. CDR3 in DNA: TGCAGTGCTAGGGGGCCAAGCGGGGAGCTGTCCAATGAGCAGTTCTTC.

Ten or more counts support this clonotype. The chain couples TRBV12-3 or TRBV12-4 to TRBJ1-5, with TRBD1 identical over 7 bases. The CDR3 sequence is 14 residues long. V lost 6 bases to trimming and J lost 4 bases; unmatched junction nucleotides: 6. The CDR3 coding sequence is TGTGCCAGCAGCCCCGGACAGGCGAATCAGCCCCAGCATTTT. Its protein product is CASSPGQANQPQHF.

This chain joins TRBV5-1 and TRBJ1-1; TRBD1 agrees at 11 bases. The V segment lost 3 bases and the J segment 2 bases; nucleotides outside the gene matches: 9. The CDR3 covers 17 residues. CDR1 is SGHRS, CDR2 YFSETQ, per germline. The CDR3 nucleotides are TGCGCCAGCAGCTCCCTCGGTGGGACAGGGGGAAACACTGAAGCTTTCTTT. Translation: CASSSLGGTGGNTEAFF.

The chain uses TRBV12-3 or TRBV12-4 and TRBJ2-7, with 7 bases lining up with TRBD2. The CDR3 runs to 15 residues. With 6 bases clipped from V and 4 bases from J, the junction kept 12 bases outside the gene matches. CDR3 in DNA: TGTGCCAGCAGCACGACTAGCTCCCCTGTGTACGAGCAGTACTTC. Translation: CASSTTSSPVYEQYF.

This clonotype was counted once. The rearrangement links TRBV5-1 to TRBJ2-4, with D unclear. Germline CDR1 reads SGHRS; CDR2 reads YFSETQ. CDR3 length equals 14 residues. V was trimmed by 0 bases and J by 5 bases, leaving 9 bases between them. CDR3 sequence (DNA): TGCGCCAGCAGCTTGGTCCCGGCAGAAAACATTCAGTACTTC. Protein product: CASSLVPAENIQYF. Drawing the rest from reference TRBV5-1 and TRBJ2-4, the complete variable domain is KAGVTQTPRYLIKTRGQQVTLSCSPISGHRSVSWYQQTPGQGLQFLFEYFSETQRNKGNFPGRFSGRQFSNSRSEMNVSTLELGDSALYLCASSLVPAENIQYFGAGTRLSVL.

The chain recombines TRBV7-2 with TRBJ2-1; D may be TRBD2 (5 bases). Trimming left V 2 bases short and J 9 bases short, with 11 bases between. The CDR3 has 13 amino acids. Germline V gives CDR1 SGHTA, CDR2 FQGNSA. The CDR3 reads CASSLSLAGEQFF. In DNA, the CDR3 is TGTGCCAGCAGCTTAAGCCTAGCCGGTGAGCAGTTCTTC. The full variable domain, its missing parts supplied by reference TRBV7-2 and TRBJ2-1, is GAGVSQSPSNKVTEKGKDVELRCDPISGHTALYWYRQSLGQGLEFLIYFQGNSAPDKSGLPSDRFSAERTGGSVSTLTIQRTQQEDSAVYLCASSLSLAGEQFFGPGTRLTVL.

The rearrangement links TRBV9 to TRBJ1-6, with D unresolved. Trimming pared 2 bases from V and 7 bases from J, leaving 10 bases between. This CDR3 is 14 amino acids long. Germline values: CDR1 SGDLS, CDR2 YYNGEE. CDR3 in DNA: TGTGCCAGCAGCGTCCGGGAGAGAAATTCACCCCTCCACTTT. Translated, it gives CASSVRERNSPLHF.

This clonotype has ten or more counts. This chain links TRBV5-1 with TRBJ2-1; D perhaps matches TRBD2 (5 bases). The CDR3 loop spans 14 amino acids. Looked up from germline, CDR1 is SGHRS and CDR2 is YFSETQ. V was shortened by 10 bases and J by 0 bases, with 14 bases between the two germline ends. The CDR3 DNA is TGCGCCCCCTCAAGGAGGAGCTCCTACAATGAGCAGTTCTTC. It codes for CAPSRRSSYNEQFF.

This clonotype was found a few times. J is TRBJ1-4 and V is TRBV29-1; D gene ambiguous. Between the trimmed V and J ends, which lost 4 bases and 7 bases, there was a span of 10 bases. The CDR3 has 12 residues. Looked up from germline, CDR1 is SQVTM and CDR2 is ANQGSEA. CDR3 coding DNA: TGCAGCGTTGCCCTGCCGGCTGAAAAACTGTTTTTT. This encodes CSVALPAEKLFF.

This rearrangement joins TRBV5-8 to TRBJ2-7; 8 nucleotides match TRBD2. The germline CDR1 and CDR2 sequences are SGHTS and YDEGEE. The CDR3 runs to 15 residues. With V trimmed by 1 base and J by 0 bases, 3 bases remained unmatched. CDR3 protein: CASSLIAGSSYEQYF. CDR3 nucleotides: TGTGCCAGCAGCTTGATAGCGGGAAGCTCCTACGAGCAGTACTTC. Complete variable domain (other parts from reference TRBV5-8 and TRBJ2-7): EAGVTQSPTHLIKTRGQQATLRCSPISGHTSVYWYQQALGLGLQFLLWYDEGEERNRGNFPPRFSGRQFPNYSSELNVNALELEDSALYLCASSLIAGSSYEQYFGPGTRLTVT.

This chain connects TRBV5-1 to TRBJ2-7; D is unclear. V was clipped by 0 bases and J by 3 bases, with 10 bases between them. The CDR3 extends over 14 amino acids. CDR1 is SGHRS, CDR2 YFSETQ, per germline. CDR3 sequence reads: CASSLALRNYEQYF. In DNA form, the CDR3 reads TGCGCCAGCAGCTTGGCCTTAAGGAACTACGAGCAGTACTTC. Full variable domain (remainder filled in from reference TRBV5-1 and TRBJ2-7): KAGVTQTPRYLIKTRGQQVTLSCSPISGHRSVSWYQQTPGQGLQFLFEYFSETQRNKGNFPGRFSGRQFSNSRSEMNVSTLELGDSALYLCASSLALRNYEQYFGPGTRLTVT.

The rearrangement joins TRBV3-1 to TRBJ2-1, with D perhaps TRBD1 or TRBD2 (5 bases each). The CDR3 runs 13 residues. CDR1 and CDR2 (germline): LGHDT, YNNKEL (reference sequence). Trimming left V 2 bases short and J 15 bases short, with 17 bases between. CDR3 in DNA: TGTGCCAGCAGCCAACGCACCGGACCTGGGACGTTCTTC. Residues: CASSQRTGPGTFF.

CDR3 DNA: TGCGCCAGCAGCCTGGAAGCCTCAGATACGCAGTATTTT. It yields the protein CASSLEASDTQYF. The chain recombines TRBV5-1 with TRBJ2-3; D not resolved. V was cut by 4 bases and J by 4 bases, with 10 bases left in between. This CDR3 region has 13 residues. From germline, CDR1 is SGHRS and CDR2 YFSETQ.

The CDR3 nucleotides read TGCAGCGTTGCAGGCGTCTATACTAGCACAGATACGCAGTATTTT. Translation: CSVAGVYTSTDTQYF. The J gene is TRBJ2-3, the V gene TRBV29-1; no clear D gene. Trimming removed 4 bases at V and 0 bases at J, with 14 bases between. Germline lookup yields CDR1 SQVTM and CDR2 ANQGSEA. The CDR3 is made up of 15 amino acids.

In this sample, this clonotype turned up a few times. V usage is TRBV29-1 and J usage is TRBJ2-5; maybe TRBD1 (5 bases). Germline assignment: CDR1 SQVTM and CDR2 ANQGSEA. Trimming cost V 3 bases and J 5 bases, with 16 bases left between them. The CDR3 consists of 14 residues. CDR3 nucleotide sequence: TGCAGCGTTGACCGCTCAGGGTGGGGCGAGACCCAGTACTTC. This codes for CSVDRSGWGETQYF.

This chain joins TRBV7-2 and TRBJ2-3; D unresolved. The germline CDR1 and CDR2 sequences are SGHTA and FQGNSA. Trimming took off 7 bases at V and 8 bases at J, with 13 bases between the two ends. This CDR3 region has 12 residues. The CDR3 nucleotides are TGTGCCAGCACCGAAACCCATTCTACGCAGTATTTT. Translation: CASTETHSTQYF.